This T cell receptor beta chain was observed in a study of cytomegalovirus exposure and HLA in healthy donors. General study points: An analysis done earlier found most TCR beta V segments productive about 87% or about 30% of the time. The authors judged a highly shared variant cluster likely a sequencing artifact. Presence/absence analyses supposed approximately even sequencing depth among donors. The Asian-associated ancestry cluster reportedly had fewer N-insertions than the roughly 720-donor mean in a later analysis.

Germline lookup yields CDR1 SQVTM and CDR2 ANQGSEA. Between the trimmed V and J ends, which lost 7 bases and 5 bases, there was a span of 17 bases. The CDR3 has 13 residues. 60 Vbeta and 13 Jbeta primers were used in PCR. Method: immunoSEQ multiplex PCR; TCRdb's copy keeps in-frame clones and lacks some. This table holds roughly 120,000 clones, 15% found once. Of note for this clone: The antigen remains undetermined.

This TCR was sampled from a woman aged 18-29 years in good health and CMV-seronegative. The sequencing sample was made of PBMCs. V usage is TRBV29-1 and J usage is TRBJ2-5, with D perhaps matching TRBD1 (5 bases). The CDR3: CSADSAGIETQYF. The CDR3 coding sequence is TGCAGCGCAGACTCGGCAGGGATTGAGACCCAGTACTTC.